This TCR beta chain was profiled in a study of neurological immune-mediated disorders. This clonotype was seen only a few times. With a much larger clone just one base away, this may be a read error. 2 million unsorted PBMCs were stored in RNAlater at -80 °C before RNA extraction. The making of cDNA relied on 5'RACE with 10-nucleotide random UMIs. Via MiXCR, TCRdb re-called the 5' RACE reads, giving one row per CDR3 protein. The sample records 50,000 to 80,000 distinct CDR3 sequences, 3.5% to 5.5% being singletons. This CDR3 is 12 amino acids long. The germline V and J ends were trimmed by 3 bases and 10 bases, with 11 bases remaining between them. Germline CDR1 reads SGHRS; CDR2 reads YFSETQ.

The J gene is TRBJ2-4, the V gene TRBV5-1; D may match TRBD1 or TRBD2 (5 bases each). This TCR derives from a man between 25 and 39 years old with multiple sclerosis. Sequenced material: PBMCs. The CDR3, as DNA: TGCGCCAGCAGCTCCGAGGGGAAAATTCAGTACTTC. Translating it yields CASSSEGKIQYF.